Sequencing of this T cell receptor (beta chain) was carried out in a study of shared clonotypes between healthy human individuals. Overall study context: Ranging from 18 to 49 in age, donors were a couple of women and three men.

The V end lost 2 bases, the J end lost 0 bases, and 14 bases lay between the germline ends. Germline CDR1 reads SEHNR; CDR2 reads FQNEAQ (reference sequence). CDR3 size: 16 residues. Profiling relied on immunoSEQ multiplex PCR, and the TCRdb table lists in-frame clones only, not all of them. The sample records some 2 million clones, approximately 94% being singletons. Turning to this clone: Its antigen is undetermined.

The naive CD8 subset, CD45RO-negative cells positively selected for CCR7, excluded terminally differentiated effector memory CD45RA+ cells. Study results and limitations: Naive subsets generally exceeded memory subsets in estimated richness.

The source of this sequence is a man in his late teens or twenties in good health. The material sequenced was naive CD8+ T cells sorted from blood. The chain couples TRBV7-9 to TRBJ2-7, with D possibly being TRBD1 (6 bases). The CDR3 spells CASSLSTGLLSYEQYF. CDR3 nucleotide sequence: TGTGCCAGCAGCTTATCCACAGGGCTCCTCTCCTACGAGCAGTACTTC.